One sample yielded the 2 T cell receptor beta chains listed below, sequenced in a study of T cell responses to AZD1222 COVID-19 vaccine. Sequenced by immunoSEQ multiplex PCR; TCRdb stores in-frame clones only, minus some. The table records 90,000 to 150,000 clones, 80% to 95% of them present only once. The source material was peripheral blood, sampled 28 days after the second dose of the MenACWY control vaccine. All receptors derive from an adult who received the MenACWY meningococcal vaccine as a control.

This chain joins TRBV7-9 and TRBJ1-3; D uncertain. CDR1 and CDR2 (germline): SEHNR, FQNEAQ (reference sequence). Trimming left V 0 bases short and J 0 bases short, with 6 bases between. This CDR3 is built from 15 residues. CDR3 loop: CASSLARSSGNTIYF. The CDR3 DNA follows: TGTGCCAGCAGCTTAGCCAGGTCCTCTGGAAACACCATATATTTT.

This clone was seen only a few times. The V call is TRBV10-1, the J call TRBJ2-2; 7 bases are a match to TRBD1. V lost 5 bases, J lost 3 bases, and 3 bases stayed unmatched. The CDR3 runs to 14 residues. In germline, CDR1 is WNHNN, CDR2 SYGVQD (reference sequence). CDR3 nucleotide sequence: TGCGCCAGCAGTACAGGGGAGCACACCGGGGAGCTGTTTTTT. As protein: CASSTGEHTGELFF.